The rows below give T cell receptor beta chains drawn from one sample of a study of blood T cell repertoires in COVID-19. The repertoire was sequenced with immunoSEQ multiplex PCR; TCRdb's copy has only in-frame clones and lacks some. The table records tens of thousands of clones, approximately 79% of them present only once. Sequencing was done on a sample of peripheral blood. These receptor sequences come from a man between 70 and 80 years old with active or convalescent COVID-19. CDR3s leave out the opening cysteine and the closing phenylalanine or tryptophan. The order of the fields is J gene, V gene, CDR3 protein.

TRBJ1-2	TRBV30	AWSEGGTAYGYT
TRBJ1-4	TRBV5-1	ASSLGGGSEKLF
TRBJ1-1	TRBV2	ASSEARWASGTEAF
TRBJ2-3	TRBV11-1	ASSLALQSDTQY
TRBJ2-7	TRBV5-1	ASNIGQGEHEQY
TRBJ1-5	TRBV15	ATSAASGWAAGQPQH
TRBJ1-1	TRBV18	ASSPTGNTEAF
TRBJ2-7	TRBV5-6	ASSSRTGFDEQY
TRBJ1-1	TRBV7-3	ASSPRGPEAF
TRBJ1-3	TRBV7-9	ATRTASGNTIY
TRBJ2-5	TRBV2	ASSASGKETQY
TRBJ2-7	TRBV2	ASSSSRIEQY